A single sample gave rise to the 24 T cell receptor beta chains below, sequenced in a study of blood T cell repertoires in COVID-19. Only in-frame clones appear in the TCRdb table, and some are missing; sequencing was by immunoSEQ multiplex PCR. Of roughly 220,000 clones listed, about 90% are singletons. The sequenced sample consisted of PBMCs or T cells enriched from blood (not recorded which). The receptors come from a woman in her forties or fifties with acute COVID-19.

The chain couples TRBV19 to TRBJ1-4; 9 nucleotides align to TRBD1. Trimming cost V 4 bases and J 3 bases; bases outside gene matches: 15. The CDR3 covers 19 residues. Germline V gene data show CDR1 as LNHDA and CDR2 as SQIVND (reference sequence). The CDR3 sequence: CASSKQGALGRGPNEKLFF. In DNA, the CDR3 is TGTGCCAGTAGTAAACAGGGGGCCCTAGGTAGGGGCCCTAATGAAAAACTGTTTTTT.

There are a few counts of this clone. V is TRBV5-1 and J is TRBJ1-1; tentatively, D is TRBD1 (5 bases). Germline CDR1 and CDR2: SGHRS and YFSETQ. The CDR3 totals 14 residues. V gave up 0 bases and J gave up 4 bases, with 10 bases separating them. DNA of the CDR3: TGCGCCAGCAGCTTGGCTCTGGGGCTCACTGAAGCTTTCTTT. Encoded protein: CASSLALGLTEAFF.

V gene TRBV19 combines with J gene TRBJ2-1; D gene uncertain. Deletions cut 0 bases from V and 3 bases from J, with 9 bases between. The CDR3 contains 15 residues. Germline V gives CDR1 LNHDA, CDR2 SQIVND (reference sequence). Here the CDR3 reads CASSIEVLNYNEQFF. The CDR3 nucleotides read TGTGCCAGTAGTATAGAAGTACTGAACTACAATGAGCAGTTCTTC.

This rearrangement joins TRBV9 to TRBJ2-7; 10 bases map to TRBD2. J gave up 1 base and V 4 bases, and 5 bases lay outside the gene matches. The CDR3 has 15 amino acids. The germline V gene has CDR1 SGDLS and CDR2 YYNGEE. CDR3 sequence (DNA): TGTGCCAGCAGCCCTAGCGGGAGTATGTCCTACGAGCAGTACTTC. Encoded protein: CASSPSGSMSYEQYF.

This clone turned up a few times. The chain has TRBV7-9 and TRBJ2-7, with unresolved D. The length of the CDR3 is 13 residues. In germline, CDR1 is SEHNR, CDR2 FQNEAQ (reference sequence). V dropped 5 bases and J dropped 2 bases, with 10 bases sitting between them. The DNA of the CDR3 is TGTGCCAGCAGCCCCCGCCAGGCCTACGAGCAGTACTTC. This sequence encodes CASSPRQAYEQYF.

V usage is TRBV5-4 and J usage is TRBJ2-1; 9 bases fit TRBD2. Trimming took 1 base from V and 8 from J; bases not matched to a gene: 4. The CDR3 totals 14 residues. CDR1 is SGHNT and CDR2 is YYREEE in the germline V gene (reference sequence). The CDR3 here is CASSLNSGSDEQFF. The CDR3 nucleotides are TGTGCCAGCAGCTTGAATAGCGGGAGCGATGAGCAGTTCTTC. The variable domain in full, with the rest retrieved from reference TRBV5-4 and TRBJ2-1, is ETGVTQSPTHLIKTRGQQVTLRCSSQSGHNTVSWYQQALGQGPQFIFQYYREEENGRGNFPPRFSGLQFPNYSSELNVNALELDDSALYLCASSLNSGSDEQFFGPGTRLTVL.

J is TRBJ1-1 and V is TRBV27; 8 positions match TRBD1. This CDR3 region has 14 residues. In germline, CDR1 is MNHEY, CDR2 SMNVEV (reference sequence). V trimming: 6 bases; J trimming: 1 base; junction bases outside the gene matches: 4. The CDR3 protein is CASSVTGENTEAFF. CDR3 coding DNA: TGTGCCAGCAGCGTGACAGGGGAGAACACTGAAGCTTTCTTT.

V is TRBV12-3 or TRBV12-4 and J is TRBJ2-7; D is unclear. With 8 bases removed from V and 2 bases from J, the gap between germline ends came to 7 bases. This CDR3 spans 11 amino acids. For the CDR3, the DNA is TGTGCCAGCGGCCCCCCCTACGAGCAGTACTTC. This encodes CASGPPYEQYF.

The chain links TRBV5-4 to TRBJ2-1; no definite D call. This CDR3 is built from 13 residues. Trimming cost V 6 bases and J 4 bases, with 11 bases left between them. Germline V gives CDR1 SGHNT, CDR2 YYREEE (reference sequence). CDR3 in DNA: TGTGCCAGCATGGAGTACGGATACAATGAGCAGTTCTTC. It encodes CASMEYGYNEQFF.

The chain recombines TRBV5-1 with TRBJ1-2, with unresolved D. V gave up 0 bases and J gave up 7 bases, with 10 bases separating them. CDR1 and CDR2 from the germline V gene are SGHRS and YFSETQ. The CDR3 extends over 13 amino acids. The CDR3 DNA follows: TGCGCCAGCAGCTTGGGGTTCGCGGTTGGCTACACCTTC. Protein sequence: CASSLGFAVGYTF.

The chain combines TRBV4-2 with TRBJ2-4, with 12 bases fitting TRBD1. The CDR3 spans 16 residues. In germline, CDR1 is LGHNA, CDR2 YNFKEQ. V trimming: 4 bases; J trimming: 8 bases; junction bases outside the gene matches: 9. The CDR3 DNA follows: TGTGCCAGCAGCCCAGAGAGGGACAGGGGGCTAGACATTCAGTACTTC. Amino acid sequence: CASSPERDRGLDIQYF.

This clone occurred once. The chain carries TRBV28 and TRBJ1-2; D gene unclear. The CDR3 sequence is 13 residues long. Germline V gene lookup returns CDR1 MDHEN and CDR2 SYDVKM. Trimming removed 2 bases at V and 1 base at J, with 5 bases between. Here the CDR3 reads CASSLRGNYGYTF. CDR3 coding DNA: TGTGCCAGCAGTTTACGGGGTAACTATGGCTACACCTTC.

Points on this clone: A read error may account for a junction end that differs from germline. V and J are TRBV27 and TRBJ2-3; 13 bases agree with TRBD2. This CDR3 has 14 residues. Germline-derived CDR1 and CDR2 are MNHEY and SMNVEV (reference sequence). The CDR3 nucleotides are TGTGCCAGCAGCTTTCGGGGGACTAGCGGGAAATGGGTTTTT. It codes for CASSFRGTSGKWVF.

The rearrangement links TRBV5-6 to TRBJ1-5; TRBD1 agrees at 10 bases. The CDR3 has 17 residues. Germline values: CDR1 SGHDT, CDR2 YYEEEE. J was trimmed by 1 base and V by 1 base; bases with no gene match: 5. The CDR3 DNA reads TGTGCCAGCAGCTTGAGGACAGGGGGTTCCAGCAATCAGCCCCAGCATTTT. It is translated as CASSLRTGGSSNQPQHF.

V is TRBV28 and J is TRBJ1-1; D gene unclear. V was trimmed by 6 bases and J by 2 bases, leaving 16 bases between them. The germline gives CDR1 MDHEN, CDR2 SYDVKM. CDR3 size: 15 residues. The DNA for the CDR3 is TGTGCCAGCAGCCTATTCTTTGAGGGTAACACTGAAGCTTTCTTT. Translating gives CASSLFFEGNTEAFF.

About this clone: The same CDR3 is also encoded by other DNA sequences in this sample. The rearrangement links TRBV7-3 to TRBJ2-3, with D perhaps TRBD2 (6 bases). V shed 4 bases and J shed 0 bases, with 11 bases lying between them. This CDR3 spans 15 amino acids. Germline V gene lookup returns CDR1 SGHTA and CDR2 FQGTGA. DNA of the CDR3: TGTGCCAGCAGCTCCAGCGGGCTAAGCACAGATACGCAGTATTTT. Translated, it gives CASSSSGLSTDTQYF.

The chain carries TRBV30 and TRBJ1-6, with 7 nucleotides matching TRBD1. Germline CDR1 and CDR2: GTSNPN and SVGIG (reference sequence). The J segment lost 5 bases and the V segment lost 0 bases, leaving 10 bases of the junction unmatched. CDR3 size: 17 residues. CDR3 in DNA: TGTGCCTGGAGTGTACCGAGGAGGGGGCGGGATAATTCACCCCTCCACTTT. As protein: CAWSVPRRGRDNSPLHF.

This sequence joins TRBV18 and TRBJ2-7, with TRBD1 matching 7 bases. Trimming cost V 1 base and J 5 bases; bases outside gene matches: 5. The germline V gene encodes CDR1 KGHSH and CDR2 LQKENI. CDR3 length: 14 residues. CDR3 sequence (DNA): TGTGCCAGCTCACCACGACAGGGATCGAACGAGCAGTACTTC. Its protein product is CASSPRQGSNEQYF.

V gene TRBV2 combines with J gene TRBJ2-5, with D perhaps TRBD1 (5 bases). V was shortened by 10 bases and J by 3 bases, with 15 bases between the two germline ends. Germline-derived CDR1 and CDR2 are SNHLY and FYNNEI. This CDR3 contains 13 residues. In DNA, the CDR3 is TGTGCCATCCCAGCAGGGCCGGAAGAGACCCAGTACTTC. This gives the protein CAIPAGPEETQYF.

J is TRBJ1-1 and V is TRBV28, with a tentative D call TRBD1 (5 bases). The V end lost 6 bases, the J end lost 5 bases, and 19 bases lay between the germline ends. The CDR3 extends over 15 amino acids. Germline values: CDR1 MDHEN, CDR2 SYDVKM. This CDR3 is CASSSVGQGWTEAFF. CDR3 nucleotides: TGTGCCAGCAGCTCAGTAGGGCAGGGTTGGACTGAAGCTTTCTTT.

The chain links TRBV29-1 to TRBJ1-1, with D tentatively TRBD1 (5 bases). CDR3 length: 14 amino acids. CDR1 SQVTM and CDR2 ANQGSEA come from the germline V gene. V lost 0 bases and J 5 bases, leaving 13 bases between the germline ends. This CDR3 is CSVEEVGGGTEAFF. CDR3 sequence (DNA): TGCAGCGTTGAAGAAGTGGGGGGAGGAACTGAAGCTTTCTTT.

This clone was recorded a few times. This CDR3 is CASSAGQGDQPQHF. The CDR3 nucleotides are TGTGCCAGCAGCGCCGGACAGGGCGATCAGCCCCAGCATTTT. The V call is TRBV7-2, the J call TRBJ1-5; 8 bases agree with TRBD1. The CDR3 runs to 14 residues. Germline V gene lookup returns CDR1 SGHTA and CDR2 FQGNSA. V lost 5 bases to trimming and J lost 5 bases; unmatched junction nucleotides: 5.

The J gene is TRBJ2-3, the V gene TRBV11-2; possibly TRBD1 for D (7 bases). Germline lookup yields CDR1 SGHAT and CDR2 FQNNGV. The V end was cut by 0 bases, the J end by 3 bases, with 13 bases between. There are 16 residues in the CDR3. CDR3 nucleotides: TGTGCCAGCAGCTTAGACAGGGGGGTCGGGACAGATACGCAGTATTTT. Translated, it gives CASSLDRGVGTDTQYF.

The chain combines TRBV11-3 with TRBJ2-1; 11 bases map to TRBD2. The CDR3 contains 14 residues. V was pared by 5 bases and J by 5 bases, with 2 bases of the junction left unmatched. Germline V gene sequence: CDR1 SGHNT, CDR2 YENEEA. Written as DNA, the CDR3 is TGTGCCAGCAGCGGACTAGCGGGCAACAATGAGCAGTTCTTC. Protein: CASSGLAGNNEQFF.